These T cell receptor beta chains were read from a single sample in a study of cytomegalovirus exposure and HLA in healthy donors. Only in-frame clones appear in the TCRdb table, and some are missing; sequencing was by immunoSEQ multiplex PCR. The table includes around 350,000 clones, around 86% detected once. What was sequenced was PBMCs. The receptors originated from a woman between 18 and 29 years old in good health and CMV-seronegative. Each CDR3 is given with its conserved first and last residue. A D gene is named only where the DNA matches it firmly. Not every row has a clone size; where given, it reads once, few, many or a size class.

>TRBJ2-1|TRBD2|few|TRBV5-5
CASSSRAGGSHNEQFF
TGTGCCAGCAGCTCCCGAGCGGGGGGATCCCACAATGAGCAGTTCTTC
>TRBJ2-7|TRBD1|.|TRBV6-5
CASSNLRGRYEQYF
TGTGCCAGCAGTAATCTCAGGGGGCGCTACGAGCAGTACTTC
>TRBJ1-6|TRBD1|.|TRBV5-1
CASSSRGRGYNSPLHF
TGCGCCAGCAGCTCCAGGGGGCGCGGATATAATTCACCCCTCCACTTT
>TRBJ2-5|.|.|TRBV2
CASTFFPGSQETQYF
TGTGCCAGCACTTTTTTCCCGGGGTCCCAAGAGACCCAGTACTTC
>TRBJ2-6|.|.|TRBV23-1
CASSPPGAGANVLTF
TGCGCCAGCAGTCCCCCCGGGGCTGGGGCCAACGTCCTGACTTTC
>TRBJ2-1|TRBD2|.|TRBV6-1
CASSDSGTSGPGNEQFF
TGTGCCAGCAGTGATTCGGGGACTAGCGGGCCTGGGAATGAGCAGTTCTTC
>TRBJ2-1|TRBD1|.|TRBV6-1
CASSASTGRFDEQFF
TGTGCCAGCAGTGCCTCGACAGGGCGTTTCGATGAGCAGTTCTTC
>TRBJ2-7|.|.|TRBV27
CASSFRTNYEQYF
TGTGCCAGCAGTTTCCGGACTAACTACGAGCAGTACTTC
>TRBJ2-1|TRBD2|.|TRBV4-1
CASSQARLTSGSYNEQFF
TGCGCCAGCAGCCAAGCCCGCCTCACTAGCGGATCCTACAATGAGCAGTTCTTC
>TRBJ2-5|.|.|TRBV7-6
CASSLSSTREHPETQYF
TGTGCCAGCAGCTTATCGTCAACCCGGGAGCACCCCGAGACCCAGTACTTC
>TRBJ2-1|.|.|TRBV7-9
CASSLERDSQLPNEQFF
TGTGCCAGCAGCTTAGAAAGGGACTCCCAACTTCCCAATGAGCAGTTCTTC
>TRBJ2-3|TRBD2|.|TRBV7-9
CASSLVGGADTQYF
TGTGCCAGCAGCTTAGTGGGGGGGGCAGATACGCAGTATTTT
>TRBJ2-3|TRBD1|.|TRBV25-1
CASSVDRGAYTDTQYF
TGTGCCAGCAGTGTCGACAGGGGCGCGTATACAGATACGCAGTATTTT
>TRBJ1-4|.|.|TRBV6-1
CAARWGANEKLFF
TGTGCCGCCAGGTGGGGGGCTAATGAAAAACTGTTTTTT
>TRBJ1-2|.|.|TRBV27
CASSLGGSWGGRMAGYTF
TGTGCCAGCAGTCTAGGGGGGTCGTGGGGGGGCCGTATGGCTGGCTACACCTTC
>TRBJ1-1|.|.|TRBV6-6
CASSPARRAGTEAFF
TGTGCCAGCAGCCCCGCGAGGCGTGCCGGGACTGAAGCTTTCTTT
>TRBJ1-2|.|.|TRBV19
CASAGRLVRPNYGYTF
TGTGCCAGTGCGGGACGGCTCGTCAGACCTAACTATGGCTACACCTTC
>TRBJ1-2|.|once|TRBV9
CASSATPESRVASYTF
TGTGCCAGCAGCGCGACCCCCGAGAGCCGGGTCGCCAGCTACACCTTC
>TRBJ2-4|TRBD1|.|TRBV4-2
CASSQELVGDRGLKNIQYF
TGTGCCAGCAGCCAAGAATTGGTCGGGGACAGGGGACTAAAAAACATTCAGTACTTC
>TRBJ1-1|TRBD1|.|TRBV9
CASSDPREGTGGSWTEAFF
TGTGCCAGCAGCGACCCTAGGGAGGGGACAGGGGGAAGCTGGACTGAAGCTTTCTTT
>TRBJ2-7|.|.|TRBV10-1
CASSESTYEQYF
TGCGCCAGCAGTGAGTCTACCTACGAGCAGTACTTC
>TRBJ1-5|.|.|TRBV18
CASSARVSNQPQHF
TGTGCCAGCTCAGCGCGGGTTAGCAATCAGCCCCAGCATTTT
>TRBJ2-3|.|once|TRBV2
CASRDFRTESTDTQYF
TGTGCCAGCAGGGACTTCAGGACCGAGAGCACAGATACGCAGTATTTT
>TRBJ2-1|TRBD2|.|TRBV5-6
CASVGGRVTYNEQFF
TGTGCCAGCGTTGGGGGGAGGGTGACCTACAATGAGCAGTTCTTC
>TRBJ1-5|.|.|TRBV9
CASSVAPGSSQPQHF
TGTGCCAGCAGCGTAGCTCCGGGAAGCAGTCAGCCCCAGCATTTT
>TRBJ1-5|TRBD1|many|TRBV27
CASSHRGRYSNQPQHF
TGTGCCAGCAGTCACAGGGGTCGATATAGCAATCAGCCCCAGCATTTT
>TRBJ1-4|.|once|TRBV5-1
CASSGQQMDEKLFF
TGCGCCAGCAGCGGGCAACAGATGGATGAAAAACTGTTTTTT
>TRBJ1-1|.|.|TRBV27
CASSLGRGKNTEAFF
TGTGCCAGCAGCCTCGGACGGGGGAAGAACACTGAAGCTTTCTTT
>TRBJ2-2|.|.|TRBV4-1
CASSLGQANTGELFF
TGCGCCAGCAGCCTTGGCCAGGCGAACACCGGGGAGCTGTTTTTT
>TRBJ1-5|.|.|TRBV28
CASSVRGGGNQPQHF
TGTGCCAGCAGTGTACGGGGGGGCGGCAATCAGCCCCAGCATTTT
>TRBJ1-4|.|.|TRBV5-1
CASSAGRLGLEKLFF
TGCGCCAGCAGCGCCGGGCGCCTGGGGCTAGAAAAACTGTTTTTT
>TRBJ1-2|.|.|TRBV28
CASSLSFYGYTF
TGTGCCAGCAGTTTGAGTTTCTATGGCTACACCTTC
>TRBJ1-3|.|once|TRBV2
CASSSMGNTIYF
TGTGCCAGCAGTTCTATGGGAAACACCATATATTTT
>TRBJ2-2|.|.|TRBV10-2
CASLFGELFF
TGCGCCAGCCTTTTCGGGGAGCTGTTTTTT